The 8 T cell receptor beta chains below come from one sample, sequenced in a study of blood T cell repertoires in COVID-19. Sequenced by immunoSEQ multiplex PCR; TCRdb stores in-frame clones only, minus some. This table has fewer than 300,000 clones, 85% to 90% appearing once. Sequencing was carried out using peripheral blood. The receptor source for this set is a middle-aged woman who had recovered from COVID-19.

J is TRBJ1-1 and V is TRBV7-2, with D possibly being TRBD1 (6 bases). V was clipped by 5 bases and J by 0 bases, with 19 bases between them. CDR3 length: 17 residues. The V gene's germline CDR1 is SGHTA and CDR2 FQGNSA. As DNA, the CDR3 is TGTGCCAGCAGCGGACGGACAGTTGGCTCCATGAACACTGAAGCTTTCTTT. Encoded protein: CASSGRTVGSMNTEAFF.

This chain joins TRBV3-1 (or the pseudogene TRBV3-2) and TRBJ2-1; 8 bases map to TRBD1. CDR3 length: 16 amino acids. After removal of 4 bases from V and 6 bases from J, the junction contained 11 bases not matched to a gene. Per the germline V gene, CDR1 is LGHDT and CDR2 is YNNKEL (reference sequence). DNA of the CDR3: TGTGCCAGCAGCCTCCCCCTGGGGACAGGAGCCAATGAGCAGTTCTTC. The encoded protein is CASSLPLGTGANEQFF.

The CDR3 protein is CASSLGAGGPNYEQYF. The CDR3 nucleotides read TGTGCCAGCAGCTTAGGGGCGGGAGGCCCAAACTACGAGCAGTACTTC. The chain joins TRBV7-9 to TRBJ2-7; 8 nucleotides line up with TRBD2. J lost 3 bases, V lost 1 base, and 8 bases had no gene match. CDR1 is SEHNR, CDR2 FQNEAQ, per germline (reference sequence). The CDR3 extends over 16 amino acids.

This chain connects TRBV6-4 to TRBJ1-6; TRBD1 might be the D (6 bases). The V end lost 2 bases, the J end lost 4 bases, and 12 bases lay between the germline ends. This CDR3 contains 16 residues. In germline, CDR1 is MRHNA, CDR2 SNTAGT. The DNA for the CDR3 is TGTGCCAGCAGTGACCCCAAGGGGGATTATAATTCACCCCTCCACTTT. Translating it yields CASSDPKGDYNSPLHF.

The gene calls are TRBV7-9 and TRBJ2-5, with TRBD2 matching over 7 bases. Germline V gene sequence: CDR1 SEHNR, CDR2 FQNEAQ (reference sequence). This CDR3 region has 14 residues. With V trimmed by 8 bases and J by 4 bases, 10 bases remained unmatched. The CDR3 is CASPRSGMSETQYF. The CDR3 DNA is TGTGCCAGCCCCCGGAGCGGGATGTCAGAGACCCAGTACTTC.

The chain uses TRBV2 and TRBJ1-5, with a possible D match to TRBD1 (5 bases). The CDR3 has 16 amino acids. Trimming took 7 bases from V and 5 from J, leaving 21 bases between them. CDR1 is SNHLY and CDR2 is FYNNEI in the germline V gene. As DNA, the CDR3 is TGTGCCAGCAAGGAGGGGCCGGTCTCGTCTTATCAGCCCCAGCATTTT. Residues: CASKEGPVSSYQPQHF.

The chain has TRBV4-2 and TRBJ2-1, with no clear D. Germline V gives CDR1 LGHNA, CDR2 YNFKEQ. Trimming shortened V by 4 bases and J by 6 bases, and 13 bases separated the two germline ends. The length of the CDR3 is 14 residues. CDR3 DNA: TGTGCCAGCAGCCCCCAGGCCCTGGGCAATGAGCAGTTCTTC. It codes for CASSPQALGNEQFF.

The V call is TRBV12-3 or TRBV12-4, the J call TRBJ1-4; D remains ambiguous. V gave up 2 bases and J gave up 8 bases, with 9 bases separating them. CDR3 length equals 13 residues. The CDR3 is CASSLRGGEKLFF. Written as DNA, the CDR3 is TGTGCCAGCAGTTTACGGGGTGGGGAAAAACTGTTTTTT.